This T cell receptor (beta chain) derives from a study of Ad26.COV2.S vaccination and SARS-CoV-2 variants (dated by TCRdb to about 2021). With respect to the entire study: Vaccine-arm donors came from COV1001, a multicentre, randomized, double-blind, placebo-controlled phase I-IIa trial of Ad26.COV2.S in healthy adults. The TCR-sequenced set comprised approximately 32 samples: some 19 Ad26.COV2.S vaccine recipients, 5 placebo recipients and 8 SARS-CoV-2 convalescent individuals. The specificity and breadth of SARS-CoV-2-reactive T cell receptors after Ad26.COV2.S vaccination were assessed by TCRbeta repertoire sequencing. Ad26.COV2.S was administered intramuscularly at a dose of 5x10^10 or 1x10^11 viral particles, either as one shot or as two shots given 56 days apart. Investigators did not know the trial group allocation while performing experiments and assessing outcomes. Trial participants were randomized into five groups of five: low-dose or high-dose Ad26.COV2.S given once or twice, or placebo on both occasions. The investigation overall reported the following: Vaccine and placebo recipients had comparable non-spike TCR breadth, which fits with the vaccine containing only spike. The authors noted that the TCR breadth and depth analyses may have underestimated total T cell responses. Compared with placebo recipients, Ad26.COV2.S recipients showed higher spike-specific TCR breadth (P = 0.0014). After vaccination, substantial breadth of spike-specific CD8+ and CD4+ T cell responses was reported. The study lacked the statistical power to compare responses across vaccine doses or regimens.

With regard to this clone: There is no known antigen for this receptor. It has no much larger one-base neighbor in the sample; base qualities were not kept.

The immunoSEQ Assay was the method used to sequence TCRbeta CDR3 regions. After extraction, genomic DNA underwent amplification by bias-controlled multiplex PCR, followed by high-throughput sequencing. The original pipeline was this. To quantify the absolute abundance of every unique TCRbeta CDR3 region, sequences were collapsed and filtered. Usable DNA was measured by amplifying reference genes present in all nucleated cells, and TCRbeta template counts were normalized to that usable DNA to estimate T cell fraction. Repertoire TCRs were annotated as SARS-CoV-2-specific by exact matching of V gene, CDR3 amino acid sequence and J gene to a known reactive TCR set. The reference SARS-CoV-2 TCR set was derived from MIRA and filtered for enrichment in COVID-19-positive ImmuneCODE repertoires, a step that removed public or cross-reactive TCRs. Based on the MIRA antigens, annotated TCRs were further analysed at the level of specific ORF or position within ORF. Depth was the summed frequency of annotated unique rearrangements, while breadth was defined as annotated unique rearrangements over total unique productive rearrangements. Two-sided Wilcoxon rank-sum tests were used to compare TCR breadth between groups. Not all clones reach the TCRdb copy of this immuneACCESS table, which keeps in-frame sequences only. Checked studies attribute under half of the gap to unresolved V genes and leave the rest unexplained. V and J calls and clone size follow that table, whereas D and trimming were derived from the DNA. The sample contains 350,000 to 450,000 clones, roughly 90% of them found a single time. The top ten constitute 1.9% of the sample.

The treatment or condition label corresponds to: 15 to 20 received Ad26.COV2.S at low or high dose, single or two shots; roughly five received placebo; per-sample allocation not given. For vaccine and placebo recipients, repertoires were sequenced using samples collected on day 63 after the first injection. Between 29 July and 7 August 2020, Cohort 1b enrolled some 25 adults aged 18-55 years at one site in Boston, USA. Ad26.COV2.S was a replication-incompetent adenovirus type 26 vector that expressed a prefusion-stabilized SARS-CoV-2 spike protein derived from the original Wuhan strain. The CDR1 and CDR2 encoded by the germline V gene are SGHDN and FVKESK. The CDR3, cysteine through phenylalanine, is 16 amino acids long. Only the CDR3 portion is preserved as DNA: 48 bases, with reading frame beginning at the first base. The junction carries 12 bases between V and J, which are trimmed by 0 bases and 4 bases respectively.

This receptor chain uses TRBV14 and TRBJ1-4; TRBD1 is possibly the D segment (5 matching bases). The source of this sequence is a person aged 18-60 years who received the Ad26.COV2.S COVID-19 vaccine or a placebo. Sequencing used peripheral blood, obtained in a trial of Ad26.COV2.S vaccine versus placebo. The nucleotide sequence reads as follows: TGTGCCAGCAGCCAAGAAGCAGGGCTCTTTAATGAAAAACTGTTTTTT. It codes for CASSQEAGLFNEKLFF.